Its frequency marks the clone carrying this T cell receptor beta chain as medium-sized. TRB amplification used around 270 ng of peripheral blood genomic DNA. TRB was amplified by touch-down multiplex PCR, primer pools A and B combined. Using the multiplex PCR reads, TCRdb records one entry per CDR3 protein without DNA. The sample has more than 6,000 distinct CDR3 sequences. These data come from a study of T cell clusters in autoimmune cytopenias. CDR1 SGHVS and CDR2 FNYEAQ come from the germline V gene. The CDR3 covers 14 residues. Separately, the same data were catalogued under a study of T cell repertoires in aging, cancer and after chemotherapy.

The source of this sequence is a human donor in good health. Material: peripheral blood. The chain has TRBV7-6 and TRBJ2-7. The CDR3 sequence is CASSSGRGSHEQYF. Using reference TRBV7-6 and TRBJ2-7 for the parts outside the CDR3, the full variable domain is GAGVSQSPRYKVTKRGQDVALRCDPISGHVSLYWYRQALGQGPEFLTYFNYEAQQDKSGLPNDRFSAERPEGSISTLTIQRTEQRDSAMYRCASSSGRGSHEQYFGPGTRLTVT.